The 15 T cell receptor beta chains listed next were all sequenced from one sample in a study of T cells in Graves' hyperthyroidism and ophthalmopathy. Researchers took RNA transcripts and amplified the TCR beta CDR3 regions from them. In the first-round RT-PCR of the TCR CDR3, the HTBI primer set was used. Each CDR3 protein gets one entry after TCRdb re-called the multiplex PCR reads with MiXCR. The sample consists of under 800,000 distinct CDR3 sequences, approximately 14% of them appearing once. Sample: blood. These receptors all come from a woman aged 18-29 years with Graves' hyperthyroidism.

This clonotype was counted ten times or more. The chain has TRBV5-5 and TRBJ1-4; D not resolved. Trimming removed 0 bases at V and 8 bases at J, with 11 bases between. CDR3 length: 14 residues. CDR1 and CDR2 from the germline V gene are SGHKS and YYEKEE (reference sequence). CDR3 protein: CASSLAPAGEKLFF. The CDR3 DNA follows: TGTGCCAGCAGCTTGGCCCCGGCGGGGGAAAAACTGTTTTTT.

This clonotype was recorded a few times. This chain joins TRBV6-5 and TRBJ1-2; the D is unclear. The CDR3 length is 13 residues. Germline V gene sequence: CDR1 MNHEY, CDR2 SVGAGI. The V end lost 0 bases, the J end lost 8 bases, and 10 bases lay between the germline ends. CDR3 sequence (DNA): TGTGCCAGCAGTTACTCGTTAGTCGGCGGCTACACCTTC. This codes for CASSYSLVGGYTF.

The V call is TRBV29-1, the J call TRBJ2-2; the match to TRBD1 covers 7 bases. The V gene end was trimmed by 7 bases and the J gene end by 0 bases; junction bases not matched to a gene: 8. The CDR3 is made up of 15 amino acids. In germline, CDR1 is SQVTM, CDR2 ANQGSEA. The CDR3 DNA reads TGCAGCGCCACAGGGGTTAGGGCGAACACCGGGGAGCTGTTTTTT. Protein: CSATGVRANTGELFF.

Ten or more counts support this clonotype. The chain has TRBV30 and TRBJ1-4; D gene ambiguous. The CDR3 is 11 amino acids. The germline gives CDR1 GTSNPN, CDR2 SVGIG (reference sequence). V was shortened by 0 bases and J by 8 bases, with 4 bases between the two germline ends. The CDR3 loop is CAWSVLEKLFF. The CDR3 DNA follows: TGTGCCTGGAGTGTACTCGAAAAACTGTTTTTT.

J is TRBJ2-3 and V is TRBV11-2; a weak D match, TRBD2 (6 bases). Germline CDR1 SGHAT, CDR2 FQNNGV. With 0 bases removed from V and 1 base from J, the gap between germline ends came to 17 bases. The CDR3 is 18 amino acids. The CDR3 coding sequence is TGTGCCAGCAGCTTAGAGCTGAGCGACGGGAGAGGCACAGATACGCAGTATTTT. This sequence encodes CASSLELSDGRGTDTQYF.

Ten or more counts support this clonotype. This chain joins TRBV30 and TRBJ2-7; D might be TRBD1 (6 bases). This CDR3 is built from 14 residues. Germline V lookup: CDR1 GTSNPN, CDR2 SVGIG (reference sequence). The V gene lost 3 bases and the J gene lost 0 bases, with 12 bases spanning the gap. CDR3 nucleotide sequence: TGTGCCTGGAGGAACAGGGCCCGCTCCTACGAGCAGTACTTC. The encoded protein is CAWRNRARSYEQYF.

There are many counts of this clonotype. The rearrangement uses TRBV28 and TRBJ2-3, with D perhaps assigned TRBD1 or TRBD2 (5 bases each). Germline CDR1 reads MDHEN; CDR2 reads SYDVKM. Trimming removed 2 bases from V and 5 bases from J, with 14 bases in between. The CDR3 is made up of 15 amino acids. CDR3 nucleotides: TGTGCCAGCAGTTTAAGAAGGGGACGGCAAGATACGCAGTATTTT. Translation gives CASSLRRGRQDTQYF.

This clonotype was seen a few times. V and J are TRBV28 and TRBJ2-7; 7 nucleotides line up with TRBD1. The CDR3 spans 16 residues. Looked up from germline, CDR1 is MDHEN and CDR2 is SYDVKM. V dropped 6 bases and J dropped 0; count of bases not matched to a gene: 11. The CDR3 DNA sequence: TGTGCCAGCAGGCTCGCTAGGGGACAGAGCTCCTACGAGCAGTACTTC. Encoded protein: CASRLARGQSSYEQYF. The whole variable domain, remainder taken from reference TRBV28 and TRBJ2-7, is DVKVTQSSRYLVKRTGEKVFLECVQDMDHENMFWYRQDPGLGLRLIYFSYDVKMKEKGDIPEGYSVSREKKERFSLILESASTNQTSMYLCASRLARGQSSYEQYFGPGTRLTVT.

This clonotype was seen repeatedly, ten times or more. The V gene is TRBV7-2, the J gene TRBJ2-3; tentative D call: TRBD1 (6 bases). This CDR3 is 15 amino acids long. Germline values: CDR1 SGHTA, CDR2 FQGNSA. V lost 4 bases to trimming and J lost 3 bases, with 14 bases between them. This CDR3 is CASSSRRGPTDTQYF. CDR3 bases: TGTGCCAGCAGCTCCCGCAGGGGCCCAACAGATACGCAGTATTTT.

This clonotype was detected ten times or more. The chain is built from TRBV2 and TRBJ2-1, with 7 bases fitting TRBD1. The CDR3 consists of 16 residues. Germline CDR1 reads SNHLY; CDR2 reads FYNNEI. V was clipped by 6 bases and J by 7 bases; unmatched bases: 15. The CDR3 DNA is TGTGCCAGCAGCGATGACCCGGGACAGATTTTAAATGAGCAGTTCTTC. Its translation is CASSDDPGQILNEQFF.

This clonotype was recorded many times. The CDR3 bases are TGTGCCAGCAGTTACAACAGGGAGGGCGACGAGCAGTACTTC. Translation gives CASSYNREGDEQYF. V usage is TRBV6-6 and J usage is TRBJ2-7; D might be TRBD2 (7 bases). Looked up from germline, CDR1 is MNHNY and CDR2 is SVGAGI (reference sequence). The CDR3 is 14 amino acids. V was trimmed by 2 bases and J by 5 bases, leaving 13 bases between them.

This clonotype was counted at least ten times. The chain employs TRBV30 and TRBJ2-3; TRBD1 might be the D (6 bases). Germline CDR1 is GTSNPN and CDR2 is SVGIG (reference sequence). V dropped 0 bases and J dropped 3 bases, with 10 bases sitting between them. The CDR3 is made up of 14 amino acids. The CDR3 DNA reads TGTGCCTGGAGTGTAGGGGGAGCAACAGATACGCAGTATTTT. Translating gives CAWSVGGATDTQYF.

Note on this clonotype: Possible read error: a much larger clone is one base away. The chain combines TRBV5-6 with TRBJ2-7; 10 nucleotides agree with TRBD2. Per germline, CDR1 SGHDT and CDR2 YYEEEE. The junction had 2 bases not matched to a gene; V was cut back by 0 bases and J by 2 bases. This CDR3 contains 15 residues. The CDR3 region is CASSLGAGGPYEQYF. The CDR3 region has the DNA TGTGCCAGCAGCTTGGGAGCGGGAGGGCCCTACGAGCAGTACTTC.

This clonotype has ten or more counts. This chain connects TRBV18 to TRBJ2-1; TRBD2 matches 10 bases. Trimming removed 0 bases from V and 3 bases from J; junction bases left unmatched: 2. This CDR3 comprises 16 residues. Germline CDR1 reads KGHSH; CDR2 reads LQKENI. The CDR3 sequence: CASSPPSSGSYNEQFF. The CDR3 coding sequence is TGTGCCAGCTCACCACCGTCTAGCGGGAGCTACAATGAGCAGTTCTTC.

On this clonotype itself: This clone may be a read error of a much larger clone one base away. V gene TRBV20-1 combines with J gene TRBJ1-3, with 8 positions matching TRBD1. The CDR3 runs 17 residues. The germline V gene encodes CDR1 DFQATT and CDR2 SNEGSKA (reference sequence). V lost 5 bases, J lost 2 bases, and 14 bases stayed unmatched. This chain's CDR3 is CSAFSQSRGPAGNTIYF. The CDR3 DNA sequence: TGCAGTGCTTTCTCTCAGAGCAGGGGGCCCGCTGGAAACACCATATATTTT.